The source of this TCR beta chain is a study of cytomegalovirus exposure and HLA in healthy donors. Overall study: Early release data held 85 million or so unique TCRs from HLA-typed donors.

The primer mix had 60 Vbeta and 13 Jbeta primers. Profiled with immunoSEQ multiplex PCR; TCRdb holds only in-frame clones, not every one. The repertoire holds 150,000 to 200,000 clones, roughly four fifths seen once, with about 2.1% in the top ten. CDR1 is MNHEY and CDR2 is SMNVEV in the germline V gene (reference sequence). The CDR3 is 19 amino acids. The V end was cut by 6 bases, the J end by 0 bases, with 21 bases between. The material sequenced was PBMCs. The chain joins TRBV27 to TRBJ1-6; D is perhaps TRBD1 (5 bases). This TCR derives from a woman aged 18-35 years in good health and CMV-seronegative. Here the CDR3 DNA reads TGTGCCAGCAGAACCGACAGCGATGCCAAAAGCTCCTATAATTCACCCCTCCACTTT. Translating gives CASRTDSDAKSSYNSPLHF.